This T cell receptor beta chain was sequenced during a study of T cell responses to AZD1222 COVID-19 vaccine. This clone was seen once. CDR1 ENHRY and CDR2 SYGVKD come from the germline V gene. V dropped 8 bases and J dropped 3; count of bases not matched to a gene: 5. CDR3 length: 14 residues. Some clones are missing from TCRdb's copy, which holds only in-frame ones; the method was immunoSEQ multiplex PCR. In the table there are 100,000 to 150,000 clones, 90% of which are singletons. The TCR sequence derives from an adult in good health. The genes are TRBV10-3 and TRBJ2-2, with TRBD1 matching over 8 bases. The sequencing used peripheral blood, collected on day 0 of MenACWY control vaccination. CDR3 sequence (DNA): TGTGCCATCGGAGGACAGGGACACACCGGGGAGCTGTTTTTT. Its protein is CAIGGQGHTGELFF.